Sequencing of this T cell receptor beta chain was carried out in a study of monozygotic twins with inflammatory bowel disease. Overall study results and limits: Patients with IBD had less TCRbeta diversity (inverse Simpson) than their healthy co-twins. Clonotypes shared with others were fewer in IBD patients than in healthy twins, especially with disease activity. Patient-specific immunosuppressive treatments may have made repertoires more variable.

As for this clonotype: The antigen remains unidentified.

CDR1 MNHEY and CDR2 SVGEGT come from the germline V gene. CDR3 size: 15 residues. TCRdb re-called the 5' RACE reads; every CDR3 protein appears as one record, without DNA. This listing includes more than 350,000 distinct CDR3 sequences. The sample taken for sequencing was blood. The chain joins TRBV6-2 or TRBV6-3 to TRBJ2-1; TCRdb proposes TRBD2, but this gene call is untestable without DNA. This TCR was sampled from a human donor with ulcerative colitis or Crohn's disease, or a healthy co-twin of an affected twin (not recorded which). CDR3 region: CASSQTSKKSSEQFF.